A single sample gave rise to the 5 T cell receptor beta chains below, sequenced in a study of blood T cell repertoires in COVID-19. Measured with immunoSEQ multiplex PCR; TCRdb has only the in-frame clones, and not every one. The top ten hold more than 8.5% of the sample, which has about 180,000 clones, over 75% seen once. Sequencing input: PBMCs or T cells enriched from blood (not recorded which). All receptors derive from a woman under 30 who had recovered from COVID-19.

The CDR3 region has the DNA TGCGCCAGCAGCCTGGGGGGGCGAACGAGGTATTTCTTC. Residues: CASSLGGRTRYFF. The rearrangement links TRBV5-1 to TRBJ2-1; possible D gene TRBD2, 7 bases. The CDR3 extends over 13 amino acids. Trimming removed 4 bases from V and 16 bases from J, with 21 bases in between. In germline, CDR1 is SGHRS, CDR2 YFSETQ.

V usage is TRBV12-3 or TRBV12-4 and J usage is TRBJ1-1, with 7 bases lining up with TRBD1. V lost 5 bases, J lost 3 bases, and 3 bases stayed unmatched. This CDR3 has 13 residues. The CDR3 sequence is CASSLDRDTEAFF. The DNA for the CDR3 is TGTGCCAGCAGTCTAGACAGGGACACTGAAGCTTTCTTT.

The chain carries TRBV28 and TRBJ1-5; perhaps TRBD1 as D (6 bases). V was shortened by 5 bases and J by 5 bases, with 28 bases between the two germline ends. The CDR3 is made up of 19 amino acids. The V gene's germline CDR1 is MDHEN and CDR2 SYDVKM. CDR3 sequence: CASSLRTRRNRDIYQPQHF. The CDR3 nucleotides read TGTGCCAGCAGTCTTCGGACCAGGCGAAACCGGGACATTTATCAGCCCCAGCATTTT.

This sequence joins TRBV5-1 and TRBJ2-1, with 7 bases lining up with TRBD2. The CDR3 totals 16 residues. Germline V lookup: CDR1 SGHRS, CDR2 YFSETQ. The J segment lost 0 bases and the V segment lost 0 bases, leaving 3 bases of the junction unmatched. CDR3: CASSLVGGSSYNEQFF. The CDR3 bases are TGCGCCAGCAGCTTGGTCGGCGGGAGCTCCTACAATGAGCAGTTCTTC.

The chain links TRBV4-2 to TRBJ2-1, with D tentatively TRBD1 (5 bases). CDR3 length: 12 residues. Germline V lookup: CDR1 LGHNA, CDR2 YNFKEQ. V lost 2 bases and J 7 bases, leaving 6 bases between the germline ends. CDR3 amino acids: CASSQQGNEQFF. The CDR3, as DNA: TGTGCCAGCAGCCAACAGGGAAATGAGCAGTTCTTC.